The present entry profiles one T cell receptor (beta chain) with its context. The antigen remains undetermined. The data derive from a study of cytomegalovirus exposure and HLA in healthy donors. Background on the study: Earlier findings included some 120 million unique TCR beta sequences obtained from about 170 million T cells. Whole-study results and caveats: Some TCR beta chains (about 170 of them) were listed as cytomegalovirus-associated. The majority of TCR sequences were rare, yet some public TCRs appeared in many donors.

PCR was performed using 60 Vbeta and 13 Jbeta primers. Methods used by the authors: The count from a later analysis was some 81 million unique TCR beta chains, some 12 million of them shared. TCRdb's table, derived via immunoSEQ multiplex PCR, lists solely in-frame clones and lacks some. Clonal size and the V and J genes are those of that table, whereas D and trimming came from the DNA. The sample gives approximately 140,000 clones, roughly four fifths of which show up once; approximately 0.94% is in the top ten. The CDR3 covers 16 residues. The sequence derives from a woman in her sixties or seventies in good health and CMV-seronegative. V usage is TRBV12-1 and J usage is TRBJ2-3; TRBD2 reflects the table's D call only, with no check against the DNA. TRBV12-1 is marked as a pseudogene. Sequencing used PBMCs. CDR3 residues: CASSFAWRVKGDTQYF. The CDR3 nucleotides read TGTGCCAGCAGCTTCGCATGGAGGGTGAAAGGAGATACGCAGTATTTT.